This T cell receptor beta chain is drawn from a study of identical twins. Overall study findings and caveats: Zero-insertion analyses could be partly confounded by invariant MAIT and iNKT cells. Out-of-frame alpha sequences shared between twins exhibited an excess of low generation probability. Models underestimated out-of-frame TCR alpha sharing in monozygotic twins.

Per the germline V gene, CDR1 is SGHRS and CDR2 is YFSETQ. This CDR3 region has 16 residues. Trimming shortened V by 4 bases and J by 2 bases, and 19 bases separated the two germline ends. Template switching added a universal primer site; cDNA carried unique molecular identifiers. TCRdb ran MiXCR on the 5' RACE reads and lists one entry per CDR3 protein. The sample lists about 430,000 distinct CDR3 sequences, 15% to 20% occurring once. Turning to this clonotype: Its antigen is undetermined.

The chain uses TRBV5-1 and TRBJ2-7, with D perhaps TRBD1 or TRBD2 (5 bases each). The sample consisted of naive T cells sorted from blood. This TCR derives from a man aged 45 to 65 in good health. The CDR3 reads CASSPAGTPVAYEQYF. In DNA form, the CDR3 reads TGCGCCAGCAGCCCGGCCGGGACCCCAGTAGCCTACGAGCAGTACTTC.